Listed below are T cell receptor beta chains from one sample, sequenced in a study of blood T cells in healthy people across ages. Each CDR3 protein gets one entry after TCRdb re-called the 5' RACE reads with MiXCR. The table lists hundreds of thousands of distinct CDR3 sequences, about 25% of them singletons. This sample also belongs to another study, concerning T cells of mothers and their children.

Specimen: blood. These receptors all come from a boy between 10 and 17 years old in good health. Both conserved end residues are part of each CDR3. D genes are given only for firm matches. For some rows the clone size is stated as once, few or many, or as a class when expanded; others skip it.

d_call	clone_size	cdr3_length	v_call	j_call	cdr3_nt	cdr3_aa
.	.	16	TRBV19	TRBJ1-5	TGTGCCAGTAGTGCGACAGGTTCCGGGAGCAATCAGCCCCAGCATTTT	CASSATGSGSNQPQHF
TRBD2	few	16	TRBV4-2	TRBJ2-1	TGTGCCAGCAGCCGGGCGGGGGGCTACCTTGGCGATGAGCAGTTCTTC	CASSRAGGYLGDEQFF
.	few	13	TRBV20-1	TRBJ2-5	TGCAGTGCTAGAGAAAGGGGTCTAGAGACCCAGTACTTC	CSARERGLETQYF
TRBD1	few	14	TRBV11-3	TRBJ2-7	TGTGCCAGCAGCCGTAACAGGGGGCCCTACGAGCAGTACTTC	CASSRNRGPYEQYF
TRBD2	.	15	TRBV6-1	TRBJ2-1	TGTGCCAGCAGTGAAACGGGACTAGTGTTAAATGAGCAGTTCTTC	CASSETGLVLNEQFF
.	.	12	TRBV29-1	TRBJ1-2	TGCAGCGCCCTGCAGTACAACTATGGCTACACCTTC	CSALQYNYGYTF
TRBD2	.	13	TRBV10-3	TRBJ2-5	TGTGCCATCAGAGCGGGAGGAGGAGAGACCCAGTACTTC	CAIRAGGGETQYF
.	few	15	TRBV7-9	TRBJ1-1	TGTGCCAGCAGCCCTACTGGGGGGAGTTACACTGAAGCTTTCTTT	CASSPTGGSYTEAFF
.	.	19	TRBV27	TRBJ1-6	TGTGCCAGCAGTGAAACGGGACGGGGGATGTGGTCCTATAATTCACCCCTCCACTTT	CASSETGRGMWSYNSPLHF
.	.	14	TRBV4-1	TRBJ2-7	TGCGCCAGCAAGGAGGGACTGGATTCCTACGAGCAGTACTTC	CASKEGLDSYEQYF
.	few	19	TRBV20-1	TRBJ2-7	TGCAGTGCTAGTGATGGCGAGGGAGGCTCCAAAATATTTACCTACGAGCAGTACTTC	CSASDGEGGSKIFTYEQYF
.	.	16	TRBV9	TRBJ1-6	TGTGCCAGCAGCGTAGGGATCCAAGGGAGTAATTCACCCCTCCACTTT	CASSVGIQGSNSPLHF
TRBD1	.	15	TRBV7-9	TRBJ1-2	TGTGCCAGCAGCCGGGACAGGGGATACAACTATGGCTACACCTTC	CASSRDRGYNYGYTF
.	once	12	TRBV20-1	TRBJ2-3	TGCAGTGCTAGAGGAACGATAGGTACGCAGTATTTT	CSARGTIGTQYF
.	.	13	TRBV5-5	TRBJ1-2	TGTGCCAGCAGCTTGTCACAGAACTATGGCTACACCTTC	CASSLSQNYGYTF
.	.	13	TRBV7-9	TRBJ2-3	TGTGCCAGCAGCTCAAGGCGGCGAGATACGCAGTATTTT	CASSSRRRDTQYF
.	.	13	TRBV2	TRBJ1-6	TGTGCCAGCAGTCAGCAGGTTAATTCACCCCTCCACTTT	CASSQQVNSPLHF
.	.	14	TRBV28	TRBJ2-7	TGTGCCAGCTCCGAGGGGGTGGTTATCTACGAGCAGTACTTC	CASSEGVVIYEQYF
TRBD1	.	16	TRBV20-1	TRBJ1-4	TGCAGTGCTAGATCCCCCCGACAGGGGGAATATGAAAAACTGTTTTTT	CSARSPRQGEYEKLFF
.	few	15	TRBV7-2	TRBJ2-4	TGTGCCAGCAGCTTAGGGCTAGCCCCCAAAAACATTCAGTACTTC	CASSLGLAPKNIQYF
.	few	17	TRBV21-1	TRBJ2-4	TGTGCCAGCAGCAAAGCTTGGACAGGGGAAAGGAAAAACATTCAGTACTTC	CASSKAWTGERKNIQYF
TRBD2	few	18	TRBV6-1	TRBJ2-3	TGTGCCAGCAGAACAACCAGAGGACTAGCGGGATACACAGATACGCAGTATTTT	CASRTTRGLAGYTDTQYF
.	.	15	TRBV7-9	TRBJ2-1	TGTGCCAGCAGCTTAAACCAGGGTCCCTACAATGAGCAGTTCTTC	CASSLNQGPYNEQFF
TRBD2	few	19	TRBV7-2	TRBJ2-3	TGTGCCAGCAGCTGGCCGGGACTAGCGGGGGGTAGAAGCACAGATACGCAGTATTTT	CASSWPGLAGGRSTDTQYF
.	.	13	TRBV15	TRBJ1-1	TGTGCCACCGCCCATGGGGGGAACACTGAAGCTTTCTTT	CATAHGGNTEAFF
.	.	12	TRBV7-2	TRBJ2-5	TGTGCCAGCAGCTTAGTTGGTTCGGCCCAGTACTTC	CASSLVGSAQYF
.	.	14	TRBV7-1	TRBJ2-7	TGTGCCAGCAGCATCTTTCGGGGAGGAGGGGAGCAGTACTTC	CASSIFRGGGEQYF
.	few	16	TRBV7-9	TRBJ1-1	TGTGCCAGCAGCCCCCCATTAGGGGTTGGAGACACTGAAGCTTTCTTT	CASSPPLGVGDTEAFF
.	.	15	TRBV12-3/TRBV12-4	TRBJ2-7	TGTGCCAGCAGTGGGGGGCAGGGGTCCCCCTACGAGCAGTACTTC	CASSGGQGSPYEQYF
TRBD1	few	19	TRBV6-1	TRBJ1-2	TGTGCCAGCAGTGAATTTACAGCGGTCACAGGGGAACCCTTCGATGGCTACACCTTC	CASSEFTAVTGEPFDGYTF
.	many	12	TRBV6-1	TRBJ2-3	TGTGCCAGCAGTAACTTCACAGATACGCAGTATTTT	CASSNFTDTQYF
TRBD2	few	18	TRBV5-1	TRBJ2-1	TGCGCCAGCAGCTTCCGCGCAGCCCTTAGCGGGACTATCGATGAGCAGTTCTTC	CASSFRAALSGTIDEQFF
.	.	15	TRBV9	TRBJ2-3	TGTGCCAGCAGCGTAGCAGGTTCGACGACAGATACGCAGTATTTT	CASSVAGSTTDTQYF
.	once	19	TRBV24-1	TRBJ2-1	TGTGCCACCAGTGATCGTCCCGGGGCAGGGGAACAAGCGTACAATGAGCAGTTCTTC	CATSDRPGAGEQAYNEQFF
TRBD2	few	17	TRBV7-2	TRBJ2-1	TGTGCCAGCAGCTTAGAGCCCGGACTAGCGGGGGACAATGAGCAGTTCTTC	CASSLEPGLAGDNEQFF
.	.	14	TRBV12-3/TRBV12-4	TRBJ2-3	TGTGCCAGCAGTTTATTGTCCGTGGAGGATACGCAGTATTTT	CASSLLSVEDTQYF
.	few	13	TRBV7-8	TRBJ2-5	TGTGCCAGCAGCTACTACGGACAAGAGACCCAGTACTTC	CASSYYGQETQYF